This is a list of T cell receptor beta chains from one sample in a study of control samples from healthy donors and cancer patients. The repertoire was sequenced with immunoSEQ multiplex PCR; TCRdb's copy has only in-frame clones and lacks some. This table holds about 120,000 clones, 70% to 90% found once. Sequenced input: blood. The receptors were gathered from a middle-aged man in good health. Each CDR3 is given with its conserved first and last residue. The D gene is left open where the match is weak. Clone size is stated in some rows and not others, as once, few, many or a class when expanded.

v_gene: TRBV19
j_gene: TRBJ1-5
len: 13
abundance: .
d_gene: TRBD1
CDR3nt: TGTGCCAGTAACGACAGGGAGAGGCAGCCCCAGCATTTT
CDR3aa: CASNDRERQPQHF

v_gene: TRBV7-3
j_gene: TRBJ2-3
len: 14
abundance: .
d_gene: .
CDR3nt: TGTGCCAGCAGCTCTCCGGGAGCCACAGATACGCAGTATTTT
CDR3aa: CASSSPGATDTQYF

v_gene: TRBV24-1
j_gene: TRBJ2-7
len: 14
abundance: once
d_gene: TRBD2
CDR3nt: TGTGCCACCAGTGCCGGGGAGGGGACCTACGAGCAGTACTTC
CDR3aa: CATSAGEGTYEQYF

v_gene: TRBV30
j_gene: TRBJ1-6
len: 13
abundance: .
d_gene: .
CDR3nt: TGTGCCTGGAGTGTACTGGATAATTCACCCCTCCACTTT
CDR3aa: CAWSVLDNSPLHF

v_gene: TRBV5-1
j_gene: TRBJ1-1
len: 14
abundance: once
d_gene: .
CDR3nt: TGCGCCAGCAGCTTGGTCGGTATGAACACTGAAGCTTTCTTT
CDR3aa: CASSLVGMNTEAFF

v_gene: TRBV30
j_gene: TRBJ1-1
len: 10
abundance: .
d_gene: .
CDR3nt: TGTGCCTGGGTGGACAGAACTGCTTTCTTT
CDR3aa: CAWVDRTAFF

v_gene: TRBV29-1
j_gene: TRBJ1-2
len: 16
abundance: few
d_gene: TRBD1
CDR3nt: TGCAGCACCGGACGATTCGGGACAGCAGCTAACTATGGCTACACCTTC
CDR3aa: CSTGRFGTAANYGYTF

v_gene: TRBV25-1
j_gene: TRBJ2-7
len: 13
abundance: .
d_gene: .
CDR3nt: TGTGCCAGCAGTAGCCCCGCGACCGGCGAGCAGTACTTC
CDR3aa: CASSSPATGEQYF

v_gene: TRBV5-4
j_gene: TRBJ2-6
len: 15
abundance: .
d_gene: .
CDR3nt: TGTGCCAGCAGCCTCCGGAGCCCCGGGGCCAACGTCCTGACTTTC
CDR3aa: CASSLRSPGANVLTF

v_gene: TRBV4-2
j_gene: TRBJ2-7
len: 14
abundance: .
d_gene: .
CDR3nt: TGTGCCAGCAGCCAAAGGGCAGAAGCCTACGAGCAGTACTTC
CDR3aa: CASSQRAEAYEQYF

v_gene: TRBV5-4
j_gene: TRBJ2-1
len: 14
abundance: .
d_gene: TRBD1
CDR3nt: TGTGCCAGCAGCCGGGACAGGGAGGTTTATGAGCAGTTCTTC
CDR3aa: CASSRDREVYEQFF

v_gene: TRBV6-5
j_gene: TRBJ1-4
len: 14
abundance: .
d_gene: .
CDR3nt: TGTGCCAGCGTAGAGGGGGGTACTAATGAAAAACTGTTTTTT
CDR3aa: CASVEGGTNEKLFF

v_gene: TRBV10-3
j_gene: TRBJ1-1
len: 14
abundance: .
d_gene: .
CDR3nt: TGTGCCATCAGTGGGTCAGGGAGTGTCACTGAAGCTTTCTTT
CDR3aa: CAISGSGSVTEAFF

v_gene: TRBV2
j_gene: TRBJ2-3
len: 15
abundance: .
d_gene: TRBD1
CDR3nt: TGTGCCAGCAGCGAGGGGACAGCGAGCACAGATACGCAGTATTTT
CDR3aa: CASSEGTASTDTQYF

v_gene: TRBV2
j_gene: TRBJ1-5
len: 15
abundance: .
d_gene: .
CDR3nt: TGTGCCAGCAGTGAACAAGGGGATGAAAGTCAGCCCCAGCATTTT
CDR3aa: CASSEQGDESQPQHF

v_gene: TRBV3-1/TRBV3-2
j_gene: TRBJ2-7
len: 14
abundance: medium-sized
d_gene: .
CDR3nt: TGTGCCAGCAGCCAACGTGAAAGCTCCTACGAGCAGTACTTC
CDR3aa: CASSQRESSYEQYF

v_gene: TRBV10-3
j_gene: TRBJ1-6
len: 16
abundance: .
d_gene: .
CDR3nt: TGTGCCATCAGTGAACAGGGATCCGCCTATAATTCACCCCTCCACTTT
CDR3aa: CAISEQGSAYNSPLHF

v_gene: TRBV30
j_gene: TRBJ2-2
len: 14
abundance: .
d_gene: .
CDR3nt: TGTGCCTGGAGTGTATCACTGAACACCGGGGAGCTGTTTTTT
CDR3aa: CAWSVSLNTGELFF

v_gene: TRBV4-1
j_gene: TRBJ1-1
len: 13
abundance: .
d_gene: .
CDR3nt: TGCGCCAGCAGCCCTCGAGGGAGCGCGGAAGCTTTCTTT
CDR3aa: CASSPRGSAEAFF

v_gene: TRBV7-8
j_gene: TRBJ2-1
len: 14
abundance: few
d_gene: .
CDR3nt: TGTGCCAGCTCGAGGGCAGAAATTTACAATGAGCAGTTCTTC
CDR3aa: CASSRAEIYNEQFF

v_gene: TRBV3-1/TRBV3-2
j_gene: TRBJ1-1
len: 16
abundance: .
d_gene: .
CDR3nt: TGTGCCAGCAGCCAAGATCTTCGGTGGCCGAACACTGAAGCTTTCTTT
CDR3aa: CASSQDLRWPNTEAFF

v_gene: TRBV30
j_gene: TRBJ1-3
len: 14
abundance: once
d_gene: .
CDR3nt: TGTGCCTGGAAGGGACCGCGCTCTGGAAACACCATATATTTT
CDR3aa: CAWKGPRSGNTIYF

v_gene: TRBV28
j_gene: TRBJ2-7
len: 16
abundance: once
d_gene: .
CDR3nt: TGTGCCAGCAGCCTCGTCATCCTGGGGGGCTCCTACGAGCAGTACTTC
CDR3aa: CASSLVILGGSYEQYF

v_gene: TRBV6-6
j_gene: TRBJ1-5
len: 12
abundance: .
d_gene: .
CDR3nt: TGTGCCAGCAGTTTCCGCAATCAGCCCCAGCATTTT
CDR3aa: CASSFRNQPQHF

v_gene: TRBV7-9
j_gene: TRBJ2-7
len: 14
abundance: .
d_gene: .
CDR3nt: TGTGCCAGCAGCTCCTCCGGGGGACAGTTACAGCAGTACTTC
CDR3aa: CASSSSGGQLQQYF

v_gene: TRBV29-1
j_gene: TRBJ2-1
len: 13
abundance: .
d_gene: TRBD1
CDR3nt: TGCAGCCTTGGGACAGGGGATTACAATGAGCAGTTCTTC
CDR3aa: CSLGTGDYNEQFF

v_gene: TRBV3-1/TRBV3-2
j_gene: TRBJ2-3
len: 16
abundance: once
d_gene: TRBD2
CDR3nt: TGTGCCAGCAGCAAAAACCCTAGCGGGGGAACAGATACGCAGTATTTT
CDR3aa: CASSKNPSGGTDTQYF

v_gene: TRBV14
j_gene: TRBJ1-1
len: 17
abundance: .
d_gene: TRBD1
CDR3nt: TGTGCCAGCAGCCAAATGACAGGGTTATACGGGAACACTGAAGCTTTCTTT
CDR3aa: CASSQMTGLYGNTEAFF

v_gene: TRBV7-3
j_gene: TRBJ1-3
len: 17
abundance: few
d_gene: TRBD1
CDR3nt: TGTGCCAGCAGCCTCCGTGGGGACAGGATCTCTGGAAACACCATATATTTT
CDR3aa: CASSLRGDRISGNTIYF

v_gene: TRBV6-5
j_gene: TRBJ1-4
len: 15
abundance: .
d_gene: TRBD1
CDR3nt: TGTGCCAGCAGTTATACGACAGGGGACCATGAAAAACTGTTTTTT
CDR3aa: CASSYTTGDHEKLFF

v_gene: TRBV6-6
j_gene: TRBJ2-5
len: 15
abundance: .
d_gene: .
CDR3nt: TGTGCCAGCAGTTACTCGTACGGGGTCAGAGAGACCCAGTACTTC
CDR3aa: CASSYSYGVRETQYF

v_gene: TRBV7-2
j_gene: TRBJ1-1
len: 14
abundance: .
d_gene: .
CDR3nt: TGTGCCAGCAGCTTTTCGGGGATTAACACTGAAGCTTTCTTT
CDR3aa: CASSFSGINTEAFF

v_gene: TRBV4-3
j_gene: TRBJ1-1
len: 13
abundance: once
d_gene: .
CDR3nt: TGCGCCAGCAGCCACGACGAGAACACTGAAGCTTTCTTT
CDR3aa: CASSHDENTEAFF